This TCR beta chain was found in a study of spatial heterogeneity in lung cancer. Study overall: The cohort: over 65 early-stage, untreated non-small cell lung cancer patients.

Described time point: blood at routine non-recurrence follow-up after resection. Every TCR cDNA molecule carried a tag that served as a unique molecular identifier. Each CDR3 protein is one row after TCRdb ran MiXCR on the 5' RACE reads. The repertoire holds 49,000 or so distinct CDR3 sequences, with around 11% as singletons. Sequenced here: PBMCs, sampled at follow-up. This clonotype was obtained from a male donor with early-stage non-small cell lung cancer.

CDR3 sequence (DNA): TGTGCCAGCAGCCGGGACAGGGGCACCGGGGAGCTGTTTTTT. This translates into CASSRDRGTGELFF. The rearrangement joins TRBV5-6 to TRBJ2-2, with 10 nucleotides matching TRBD1. Germline CDR1 and CDR2: SGHDT and YYEEEE. The V and J ends lost 4 bases and 4 bases, in that order; junction bases with no gene match: 1. This CDR3 comprises 14 residues.